What follows are 27 T cell receptor beta chains derived from one specimen sequenced in a study of blood T cell repertoires in COVID-19 (dated by TCRdb to the early 2020s). Libraries were built with the immunoSEQ multiplex PCR assay. TCRdb limited this immuneACCESS table to in-frame rearrangements with V and J called. A share of clones is missing; checked studies link under half to unresolved V genes, and the rest is unexplained. For this sample the table gives roughly 140,000 clones, of which around 81% were detected only once. The ten top clones hold more than 8% of the sample. Sample: peripheral blood. These receptors were collected from a human donor in a cohort sampled during active COVID-19.

V usage is TRBV6-5 and J usage is TRBJ2-5; D remains unclear. This CDR3 spans 14 amino acids. CDR1 MNHEY and CDR2 SVGAGI come from the germline V gene. With 5 bases removed from V and 5 bases from J, the gap between germline ends came to 15 bases. The CDR3: CASSPGVRMETQYF. CDR3 DNA sequence: TGTGCCAGCAGTCCCGGTGTGAGAATGGAGACCCAGTACTTC.

The rearrangement uses TRBV5-1 and TRBJ1-3; D call uncertain. V dropped 5 bases and J dropped 2 bases, with 11 bases sitting between them. The CDR3 is made up of 14 amino acids. Germline V CDR1 and CDR2: SGHRS, YFSETQ. The CDR3 region has the DNA TGCGCCAGCAGTATGTCAACAACTGGAAACACCATATATTTT. Residues: CASSMSTTGNTIYF.

This chain links TRBV7-2 with TRBJ1-5; 7 bases are a match to TRBD1. Losses at the gene ends were 5 bases for V and 4 bases for J; bases not matched to a gene: 11. Germline V gives CDR1 SGHTA, CDR2 FQGNSA. The CDR3 covers 16 residues. The CDR3 loop is CASSPTGLLRNQPQHF. The CDR3 coding sequence is TGTGCCAGCAGCCCGACAGGGTTGTTGAGAAATCAGCCCCAGCATTTT.

CDR3 residues: CASSPWRDGYTF. CDR3 nucleotides: TGTGCCAGCAGCCCTTGGCGGGACGGCTACACCTTC. The chain has TRBV7-8 and TRBJ1-2; TRBD1 is a possible D gene (5 bases). V shed 5 bases and J shed 8 bases, with 12 bases lying between them. Germline V CDR1 and CDR2: SGHVS, FQNEAQ. The CDR3 sequence is 12 residues long.

In DNA form, the CDR3 reads TGTGCCAGCTCGCGACTAGCGGGAGGCGAAGAGCAGTACTTC. Amino acid sequence: CASSRLAGGEEQYF. The gene calls are TRBV18 and TRBJ2-7; 13 bases map to TRBD2. V trimming: 6 bases; J trimming: 7 bases; junction bases outside the gene matches: 6. The length of the CDR3 is 14 residues. Per germline, CDR1 KGHSH and CDR2 LQKENI.

The genes are TRBV4-3 and TRBJ2-7, with a tentative D call TRBD2 (6 bases). Germline CDR1 reads LGHNA; CDR2 reads YSLEER. The germline V and J ends were trimmed by 1 base and 3 bases, with 10 bases remaining between them. This CDR3 has 14 residues. CDR3 protein: CASSQVSGGYEQYF. Here the CDR3 DNA reads TGCGCCAGCAGCCAAGTGTCCGGGGGCTACGAGCAGTACTTC.

As regards this clone: Within the sample, other DNA sequences also encode this same CDR3. The chain employs TRBV5-1 and TRBJ1-4; 7 bases line up with TRBD1. The CDR3 has 14 residues. Germline-derived CDR1 and CDR2 are SGHRS and YFSETQ. V lost 0 bases to trimming and J lost 7 bases; unmatched junction nucleotides: 3. Here the CDR3 reads CASSLGQGAEKLFF. Written as DNA, the CDR3 is TGCGCCAGCAGCTTGGGACAGGGAGCTGAAAAACTGTTTTTT. The full variable domain, rest sourced from reference TRBV5-1 and TRBJ1-4, is KAGVTQTPRYLIKTRGQQVTLSCSPISGHRSVSWYQQTPGQGLQFLFEYFSETQRNKGNFPGRFSGRQFSNSRSEMNVSTLELGDSALYLCASSLGQGAEKLFFGSGTQLSVL.

This clone was detected only once. The gene calls are TRBV5-1 and TRBJ1-1, with TRBD1 identical over 9 bases. Losses at the gene ends were 2 bases for V and 5 bases for J; bases not matched to a gene: 4. Germline V CDR1 and CDR2: SGHRS, YFSETQ. This CDR3 is 14 amino acids long. The CDR3 loop is CASSFGTGSTEAFF. The CDR3 bases are TGCGCCAGCAGCTTCGGGACAGGGAGTACTGAAGCTTTCTTT.

This clone has a single count. CDR3 in amino acids: CASSYTSGSYNEQFF. CDR3 coding DNA: TGTGCCAGCAGTTACACTAGCGGCTCCTACAATGAGCAGTTCTTC. The rearrangement joins TRBV6-2 or TRBV6-3 to TRBJ2-1; 8 bases agree with TRBD2. From germline, CDR1 is MNHEY and CDR2 SVGEGT. The CDR3 runs 15 residues. V lost 2 bases and J lost 0; bases outside the gene matches: 0.

This clone appeared many times. The V gene is TRBV4-1, the J gene TRBJ2-7; 8 bases are shared with TRBD1. With 4 bases clipped from V and 0 bases from J, the junction kept 5 bases outside the gene matches. The CDR3 extends over 15 amino acids. Germline V gives CDR1 MGHRA, CDR2 YSYEKL. The chain's CDR3 is CASSRPDRASYEQYF. CDR3 nucleotide sequence: TGCGCCAGCAGCCGTCCGGACAGGGCCTCCTACGAGCAGTACTTC.

The J gene is TRBJ2-7, the V gene TRBV4-1; perhaps TRBD2 as D (6 bases). With 3 bases removed from V and 6 bases from J, the gap between germline ends came to 18 bases. Germline CDR1 reads MGHRA; CDR2 reads YSYEKL. The CDR3 runs to 15 residues. The CDR3 is CASSQGTHRLAEQYF. In DNA, the CDR3 is TGCGCCAGCAGCCAGGGGACTCACCGCTTGGCCGAGCAGTACTTC.

This clone came up once. The genes are TRBV29-1 and TRBJ2-2; TRBD1 matches 12 bases. V shed 7 bases and J 7 bases; nucleotides not matched to a gene: 16. Germline V gene sequence: CDR1 SQVTM, CDR2 ANQGSEA. The CDR3 consists of 17 residues. Here the CDR3 reads CSAEGAPGQGANGELFF. In DNA, the CDR3 is TGCAGCGCCGAAGGGGCGCCGGGACAGGGGGCTAACGGGGAGCTGTTTTTT.

This clone has just one count. V usage is TRBV3-1 (or the pseudogene TRBV3-2) and J usage is TRBJ1-1, with a weak D call TRBD1 (5 bases). The V gene's germline CDR1 is LGHDT and CDR2 YNNKEL (reference sequence). Trimming took 0 bases from V and 7 from J, leaving 12 bases between them. There are 14 residues in the CDR3. The CDR3 DNA is TGTGCCAGCAGCCAAGATTGGGGGGAGGGTGAAGCTTTCTTT. It is translated as CASSQDWGEGEAFF.

The chain has TRBV28 and TRBJ1-1; weak D call: TRBD1 (5 bases). Germline V lookup: CDR1 MDHEN, CDR2 SYDVKM. V lost 2 bases and J 7 bases, leaving 14 bases between the germline ends. The CDR3 totals 14 residues. CDR3 DNA: TGTGCCAGCAGTTTACCGCAGGGTATCGGTGAAGCTTTCTTT. This codes for CASSLPQGIGEAFF. Drawing the rest from reference TRBV28 and TRBJ1-1, the complete variable domain is DVKVTQSSRYLVKRTGEKVFLECVQDMDHENMFWYRQDPGLGLRLIYFSYDVKMKEKGDIPEGYSVSREKKERFSLILESASTNQTSMYLCASSLPQGIGEAFFGQGTRLTVV.

The CDR3 sequence: CASSLRQGVGEQYF. CDR3 sequence (DNA): TGTGCCAGCAGCTTAAGACAGGGGGTCGGGGAGCAGTACTTC. The rearrangement links TRBV13 to TRBJ2-7; 9 bases are shared with TRBD1. CDR1 is PRHDT and CDR2 is FYEKMQ in the germline V gene (reference sequence). Trimming cost V 2 bases and J 7 bases; bases outside gene matches: 6. The CDR3 contains 14 residues.

The rearrangement uses TRBV5-1 and TRBJ1-2; D call uncertain. Deletions cut 2 bases from V and 7 bases from J, with 12 bases between. Germline CDR1 SGHRS, CDR2 YFSETQ. This CDR3 contains 13 residues. The CDR3 loop is CASSLTDKLGYTF. The CDR3 nucleotides read TGCGCCAGCAGCTTAACAGACAAACTTGGCTACACCTTC.

The chain couples TRBV7-8 to TRBJ2-7, with a tentative D call TRBD2 (5 bases). Per the germline V gene, CDR1 is SGHVS and CDR2 is FQNEAQ. This CDR3 has 17 amino acids. Trimming shortened V by 1 base and J by 0 bases, and 16 bases separated the two germline ends. In nucleotides, the CDR3 is TGTGCCAGCAGCTTAGAGCCTGGGCGGGTCAGCTCCTACGAGCAGTACTTC. Translated: CASSLEPGRVSSYEQYF.

CDR3 sequence reads: CASSLSRTGGSYEQYF. CDR3 nucleotide sequence: TGCGCCAGCAGCTTGTCGCGTACAGGGGGCTCGTACGAGCAGTACTTC. This sequence joins TRBV5-1 and TRBJ2-7; 9 bases match TRBD1. The CDR3 totals 16 residues. V lost 1 base to trimming and J lost 4 bases; unmatched junction nucleotides: 9. Germline loops: CDR1 SGHRS, CDR2 YFSETQ.

The chain couples TRBV5-1 to TRBJ2-7, with 11 bases that match TRBD2. CDR1 is SGHRS and CDR2 is YFSETQ in the germline V gene. This CDR3 has 14 amino acids. Trimming took 4 bases from V and 6 from J; bases not matched to a gene: 6. The CDR3 DNA reads as TGCGCCAGCAGCCCGGGGCTAGCGGGAGGCGAGCAGTACTTC. It is translated as CASSPGLAGGEQYF.

The chain is built from TRBV29-1 and TRBJ2-5; 7 bases line up with TRBD1. Germline trimming cut 7 bases from V and 2 bases from J; bases unmatched to any gene: 10. CDR3 length: 14 amino acids. Germline V gives CDR1 SQVTM, CDR2 ANQGSEA. The CDR3 DNA is TGCAGCGGCACAAAGGACAGGATACAAGAGACCCAGTACTTC. It yields the protein CSGTKDRIQETQYF. The full variable domain, rest sourced from reference TRBV29-1 and TRBJ2-5, is SAVISQKPSRDICQRGTSLTIQCQVDSQVTMMFWYRQQPGQSLTLIATANQGSEATYESGFVIDKFPISRPNLTFSTLTVSNMSPEDSSIYLCSGTKDRIQETQYFGPGTRLLVL.

This chain joins TRBV10-3 and TRBJ2-1; 8 bases are shared with TRBD2. V lost 3 bases, J lost 6 bases, and 4 bases stayed unmatched. The CDR3 covers 14 residues. CDR1 and CDR2 (germline): ENHRY, SYGVKD. The CDR3 DNA follows: TGTGCCATCAGTGAAAGGGCGGGAGGCAATGAGCAGTTCTTC. It yields the protein CAISERAGGNEQFF.

This chain joins TRBV12-3 or TRBV12-4 and TRBJ1-2; no clear D gene. The CDR3 sequence is 13 residues long. V lost 4 bases and J lost 5, with 11 bases in between. DNA of the CDR3: TGTGCCAGCAGTTCCCCGAGTCGGTATGGCTACACCTTC. It is translated as CASSSPSRYGYTF.

This clone was observed a handful of times. The chain employs TRBV7-7 and TRBJ2-2; 11 nucleotides align to TRBD1. This CDR3 is 16 amino acids long. V shed 1 base and J 4 bases; nucleotides not matched to a gene: 2. CDR1 SSHAT and CDR2 FNYEAQ come from the germline V gene (reference sequence). This CDR3 is CASSLDGTGGTGELFF. In nucleotides, the CDR3 is TGTGCCAGCAGCTTAGACGGGACAGGGGGCACCGGGGAGCTGTTTTTT.

This clone was observed a few times. The genes are TRBV2 and TRBJ1-3, with 11 nucleotides matching TRBD1. Looked up from germline, CDR1 is SNHLY and CDR2 is FYNNEI. V was clipped by 6 bases and J by 0 bases; unmatched bases: 7. The CDR3 extends over 17 amino acids. The CDR3 DNA reads as TGTGCCAGCAGCCAGGGACAGGGGGGCCACTCTGGAAACACCATATATTTT. Its protein product is CASSQGQGGHSGNTIYF.

Here the CDR3 reads CASSLERDPGDSPLHF. CDR3 DNA sequence: TGCGCCAGCAGCTTGGAGAGAGACCCGGGGGATTCACCCCTCCACTTT. The rearrangement links TRBV5-1 to TRBJ1-6; D perhaps matches TRBD1 (5 bases). There are 16 residues in the CDR3. The germline gives CDR1 SGHRS, CDR2 YFSETQ. V dropped 0 bases and J dropped 8 bases, with 15 bases sitting between them.

The rearrangement uses TRBV4-2 and TRBJ2-7; TRBD2 matches at 8 bases. There are 19 residues in the CDR3. Germline V gives CDR1 LGHNA, CDR2 YNFKEQ. V lost 0 bases to trimming and J lost 0 bases; unmatched junction nucleotides: 13. For the CDR3, the DNA is TGTGCCAGCAGCCAAGATTTGAGTACCCGACTAGCGCTCTCCTACGAGCAGTACTTC. Translating gives CASSQDLSTRLALSYEQYF.

V gene TRBV2 combines with J gene TRBJ2-7, with TRBD2 identical over 8 bases. Germline V gene data show CDR1 as SNHLY and CDR2 as FYNNEI. CDR3 size: 15 residues. V was clipped by 7 bases and J by 4 bases; unmatched bases: 12. CDR3 sequence reads: CASTSGTRSVYEQYF. CDR3 coding DNA: TGTGCCAGCACATCCGGGACTAGATCGGTTTACGAGCAGTACTTC.